A few counts support the clone carrying this TCR beta chain. The antigen is undetermined. Only Caucasian adults living in Nashville, Tennessee made up the donor group. This specimen comes from a study of shared clonotypes between healthy human individuals. Study background: Researchers drew samples from a couple of women and a few men aged 18 to 49. CD4 naive and memory got three plates each, CD8 naive two, CD8 memory one.

Study-wide findings and caveats: It was the few donors that limited the genetic and exposure-history diversity represented.

The V gene's germline CDR1 is SQVTM and CDR2 ANQGSEA. The V gene lost 6 bases and the J gene lost 0 bases, with 12 bases spanning the gap. The CDR3 runs to 14 residues. Libraries were prepared by immunoSEQ multiplex PCR; TCRdb keeps only in-frame clonotypes and omits some of them. This table has under 650,000 clones, almost 97% appearing once. Specimen: naive CD4+ T cells sorted from blood. Subset noted: CD45RA+ positively selected. The chain has TRBV29-1 and TRBJ1-5; D ambiguous. The sequence was collected from a young woman in good health. This chain's CDR3 is CSVGQANSNQPQHF. The CDR3 nucleotides read TGCAGCGTGGGCCAGGCTAATAGCAATCAGCCCCAGCATTTT. The full variable domain, its missing parts supplied by reference TRBV29-1 and TRBJ1-5, is SAVISQKPSRDICQRGTSLTIQCQVDSQVTMMFWYRQQPGQSLTLIATANQGSEATYESGFVIDKFPISRPNLTFSTLTVSNMSPEDSSIYLCSVGQANSNQPQHFGDGTRLSIL.